These T cell receptor beta chains were read from a single sample in a study of metastatic and nonmetastatic thyroid tumors. TCRdb re-clonotyped the PCR reads via MiXCR. The top ten clones hold about an eighth of a sample with some 16,000 clones, roughly a quarter of them seen once. Sequencing was performed on tumor tissue. The receptors were sampled from a male donor with papillary thyroid cancer or a benign thyroid nodule (not recorded which). Some clones in this sample may be carry-over from other donors' samples. The CDR3 runs from the conserved cysteine through the conserved F or W. The order of the fields is V gene, clone size, J gene, D gene, CDR3 DNA, CDR3 protein. D genes are given only for firm matches. Clone size is given for some rows only: seen once, a few or many times, or a class if the clone is expanded.

V gene: TRBV7-6; clone size: -; J gene: TRBJ1-5; D gene: -; CDR3 DNA: TGTGCCAGCAGCTTAGATGCGGGGGCACGTACGAATCAGCCCCAGCATTTT; CDR3 protein: CASSLDAGARTNQPQHF
V gene: TRBV6-2/TRBV6-3; clone size: medium-sized; J gene: TRBJ1-6; D gene: TRBD1; CDR3 DNA: TGTGGGACAGGGGATAATTCACCCCTCCACTTT; CDR3 protein: CGTGDNSPLHF
V gene: TRBV6-4; clone size: few; J gene: TRBJ2-3; D gene: TRBD1; CDR3 DNA: TGTGCCAGCAGTGACTCAGCAGGGGGTAGCACAGATACACATTATTTT; CDR3 protein: CASSDSAGGSTDTHYF
V gene: TRBV12-3/TRBV12-4; clone size: -; J gene: TRBJ2-7; D gene: TRBD2; CDR3 DNA: TGTGCCAGCAGTCCACACAGCGGGAACGAGCAGTACTTC; CDR3 protein: CASSPHSGNEQYF
V gene: TRBV24-1; clone size: many; J gene: TRBJ2-2; D gene: -; CDR3 DNA: TGTGCCACCAGTGATTTGGGCAGACAGAACACCGGGGAGCTGTTTTTT; CDR3 protein: CATSDLGRQNTGELFF
V gene: TRBV5-1; clone size: many; J gene: TRBJ2-3; D gene: TRBD2; CDR3 DNA: TGCGCCAGCAACGAGCGGGGGGCAGCCGATACGCAGTATTTT; CDR3 protein: CASNERGAADTQYF
V gene: TRBV25-1; clone size: many; J gene: TRBJ1-6; D gene: -; CDR3 DNA: TGTGCCAGCAGTCAGGGGACGGAAAATTCACCCCTCCACTTT; CDR3 protein: CASSQGTENSPLHF
V gene: TRBV6-2/TRBV6-3; clone size: -; J gene: TRBJ2-7; D gene: -; CDR3 DNA: TGTGCCAGCAACCGTGGACAGAACTACGAGCAGTACTTC; CDR3 protein: CASNRGQNYEQYF
V gene: TRBV7-9; clone size: once; J gene: TRBJ2-7; D gene: -; CDR3 DNA: TGTGCCAGCAGCCTCGGACAGATTGGCGAGCAGTACTTC; CDR3 protein: CASSLGQIGEQYF
V gene: TRBV27; clone size: few; J gene: TRBJ2-7; D gene: -; CDR3 DNA: TGTGCCAGCAGTTGGGGTAGCGAGCAGTACTTC; CDR3 protein: CASSWGSEQYF
V gene: TRBV18; clone size: many; J gene: TRBJ1-1; D gene: TRBD1; CDR3 DNA: TGTGCCAGCTCAGTGGACAGGGCTGAAGCTTTCTTT; CDR3 protein: CASSVDRAEAFF
V gene: TRBV11-2; clone size: -; J gene: TRBJ2-2; D gene: -; CDR3 DNA: TGTGCCAGCAGCTTAGCTGCGGGGCCCCCCGGGGAGCTGTTTTTT; CDR3 protein: CASSLAAGPPGELFF
V gene: TRBV28; clone size: few; J gene: TRBJ1-4; D gene: -; CDR3 DNA: TGTGCCAGCACCTCCTGGGCAACTAATGAAAAACTGTTTTTT; CDR3 protein: CASTSWATNEKLFF
V gene: TRBV15; clone size: many; J gene: TRBJ2-5; D gene: TRBD1; CDR3 DNA: TGTGCCACCAGCGAGACAGGGCGGGAGACCCAGTACTTC; CDR3 protein: CATSETGRETQYF
V gene: TRBV9; clone size: medium-sized; J gene: TRBJ2-3; D gene: TRBD1; CDR3 DNA: TGTGCCAGCAGCGTAGGAGGGACAGGGATTCGTGATACGCAGTATTTT; CDR3 protein: CASSVGGTGIRDTQYF
V gene: TRBV28; clone size: many; J gene: TRBJ2-1; D gene: -; CDR3 DNA: TGTGCCAGCAGTTTAGGCCAGGGCGACTACAATGAGCAGTTCTTC; CDR3 protein: CASSLGQGDYNEQFF
V gene: TRBV5-4; clone size: -; J gene: TRBJ2-7; D gene: TRBD1; CDR3 DNA: TGTGCCAGCAGCTTGGCCGGACAGGGGGACGAGCAGTACTTC; CDR3 protein: CASSLAGQGDEQYF
V gene: TRBV20-1; clone size: -; J gene: TRBJ2-7; D gene: TRBD2; CDR3 DNA: TGCAGTGCTCCCTTAGCGGGAGACTCCTACGAGCAGTACTTC; CDR3 protein: CSAPLAGDSYEQYF
V gene: TRBV5-1; clone size: -; J gene: TRBJ1-1; D gene: -; CDR3 DNA: TGCGCCAGCTCATGGGCGCAGATGAACACTGAAGCTTCCTTT; CDR3 protein: CASSWAQMNTEASF
V gene: TRBV11-2; clone size: -; J gene: TRBJ1-2; D gene: TRBD1; CDR3 DNA: TGTGCCAGCAGCCCCCACGGACAGGCCATCTTGTTTGGCTACACCTTC; CDR3 protein: CASSPHGQAILFGYTF
V gene: TRBV20-1; clone size: -; J gene: TRBJ1-2; D gene: TRBD1; CDR3 DNA: TGCAGTGCCTCGGGACAGGGGAATGGCTACACCTTC; CDR3 protein: CSASGQGNGYTF
V gene: TRBV19; clone size: many; J gene: TRBJ2-1; D gene: TRBD1; CDR3 DNA: TGTGCCAGTAGTATGGGGACAGGGACCCACGAGCAGTTCTTC; CDR3 protein: CASSMGTGTHEQFF